The 25 T cell receptor beta chains below come from one sample, sequenced in a study of shared clonotypes between healthy human individuals. The protocol was immunoSEQ multiplex PCR, while the TCRdb copy is restricted to in-frame clones and leaves out a portion. The sample carries under 650,000 clones, 90% to 97% recorded once. The sequencing sample was made of naive CD4+ T cells sorted from blood. Subset in this sample: CD45RA+ positively selected. All receptors derive from a woman under 40 in good health.

The J gene is TRBJ2-1, the V gene TRBV9; the D call may be TRBD1 or TRBD2 (5 bases each). The CDR3 length is 15 residues. Germline CDR1 is SGDLS and CDR2 is YYNGEE. V lost 0 bases to trimming and J lost 6 bases, with 13 bases between them. DNA for the CDR3: TGTGCCAGCAGCGTAGGGGTGGGACGATCCAATGAGCAGTTCTTC. It codes for CASSVGVGRSNEQFF.

CDR3 nucleotide sequence: TGTGCCAGCAGCGTAGTGGCTAGCGGGAGGGACGCGAACACCGGGGAGCTGTTTTTT. Translated: CASSVVASGRDANTGELFF. The chain carries TRBV9 and TRBJ2-2; TRBD2 aligns across 12 bases. V was clipped by 0 bases and J by 0 bases; unmatched bases: 6. From germline, CDR1 is SGDLS and CDR2 YYNGEE. The CDR3 covers 19 residues.

V gene TRBV6-6 combines with J gene TRBJ2-7, with TRBD1 matching over 7 bases. The CDR3 is 15 amino acids. CDR1 and CDR2 from the germline V gene are MNHNY and SVGAGI (reference sequence). J was trimmed by 0 bases and V by 6 bases; bases with no gene match: 8. The DNA for the CDR3 is TGTGCCAGCAGCCTGTCGGGACAGCGCTCCTACGAGCAGTACTTC. Translated, it gives CASSLSGQRSYEQYF.

The gene calls are TRBV5-4 and TRBJ2-3; 8 bases map to TRBD2. The trim removed 5 bases at V and 3 bases at J, leaving 5 bases unmatched. Germline CDR1 SGHNT, CDR2 YYREEE (reference sequence). There are 14 residues in the CDR3. CDR3 in DNA: TGTGCCAGCAGAGGGCTAGCGGGTACAGATACGCAGTATTTT. Translation gives CASRGLAGTDTQYF.

The rearrangement uses TRBV2 and TRBJ1-2, with TRBD1 matching 9 bases. After removal of 7 bases from V and 3 bases from J, the junction contained 6 bases not matched to a gene. Germline lookup yields CDR1 SNHLY and CDR2 FYNNEI. The CDR3 covers 14 residues. CDR3 sequence reads: CASTGQGSDYGYTF. The DNA for the CDR3 is TGTGCCAGCACCGGACAGGGGAGCGACTATGGCTACACCTTC.

The chain employs TRBV30 and TRBJ2-5; TRBD2 matches at 10 bases. The V gene's germline CDR1 is GTSNPN and CDR2 SVGIG (reference sequence). The CDR3 contains 13 residues. Trimming took 3 bases from V and 9 from J; bases not matched to a gene: 7. The CDR3 reads CAWRRASGGAQYF. CDR3 DNA: TGTGCCTGGAGGAGGGCTAGCGGGGGTGCCCAGTACTTC.

The V and J genes are TRBV28 and TRBJ1-4, with D possibly TRBD1 on 6 matching bases. Germline V lookup: CDR1 MDHEN, CDR2 SYDVKM. Trimming took 6 bases from V and 8 from J, leaving 22 bases between them. The CDR3 loop spans 16 amino acids. The CDR3 reads CASSLSGASRREKLFF. DNA for the CDR3: TGTGCCAGCAGCCTCTCGGGGGCCTCCCGTCGGGAAAAACTGTTTTTT.

The rearrangement joins TRBV19 to TRBJ1-5; 10 nucleotides line up with TRBD1. Looked up from germline, CDR1 is LNHDA and CDR2 is SQIVND (reference sequence). The CDR3 has 15 residues. The ends lost 1 base at V and 6 bases at J; junction bases unmatched: 3. CDR3 amino acids: CASSIGQGASQPQHF. The CDR3 DNA reads as TGTGCCAGTAGTATAGGACAGGGGGCTAGTCAGCCCCAGCATTTT.

This chain links TRBV4-1 with TRBJ2-7; TRBD2 agrees at 14 bases. The CDR3 is 18 residues long. With V trimmed by 0 bases and J by 0 bases, 4 bases remained unmatched. Germline V lookup: CDR1 MGHRA, CDR2 YSYEKL. The CDR3 DNA is TGCGCCAGCAGCCAAGAAGGGACTAGCGGGAGACTCTCCTACGAGCAGTACTTC. It translates to CASSQEGTSGRLSYEQYF.

The gene calls are TRBV28 and TRBJ1-1; the D is unclear. There are 12 residues in the CDR3. The germline V and J ends were trimmed by 5 bases and 12 bases, with 16 bases remaining between them. CDR1 MDHEN and CDR2 SYDVKM come from the germline V gene. This CDR3 is CASSTPGIVTFF. The CDR3 DNA is TGTGCCAGCAGTACCCCGGGGATCGTAACTTTCTTT.

In this sample, this clone turned up a few times. The J gene is TRBJ2-5, the V gene TRBV28; D not certain. CDR3 length: 12 residues. Germline loops: CDR1 MDHEN, CDR2 SYDVKM. Trimming pared 6 bases from V and 4 bases from J, leaving 9 bases between. The CDR3 protein is CASRVLGETQYF. DNA of the CDR3: TGTGCCAGCAGAGTGCTTGGAGAGACCCAGTACTTC. Full variable domain (remainder filled in from reference TRBV28 and TRBJ2-5): DVKVTQSSRYLVKRTGEKVFLECVQDMDHENMFWYRQDPGLGLRLIYFSYDVKMKEKGDIPEGYSVSREKKERFSLILESASTNQTSMYLCASRVLGETQYFGPGTRLLVL.

The rearrangement links TRBV5-5 to TRBJ1-2; no definite D call. CDR3 length: 15 amino acids. Germline values: CDR1 SGHKS, CDR2 YYEKEE (reference sequence). Trimming took 0 bases from V and 0 from J, leaving 9 bases between them. Here the CDR3 DNA reads TGTGCCAGCAGCTTGGTAAGCGGGGCTAACTATGGCTACACCTTC. Amino acids: CASSLVSGANYGYTF. Drawing the rest from reference TRBV5-5 and TRBJ1-2, the complete variable domain is DAGVTQSPTHLIKTRGQQVTLRCSPISGHKSVSWYQQVLGQGPQFIFQYYEKEERGRGNFPDRFSARQFPNYSSELNVNALLLGDSALYLCASSLVSGANYGYTFGSGTRLTVV.

J is TRBJ1-4 and V is TRBV18, with D possibly matching TRBD1 (6 bases). V was pared by 4 bases and J by 4 bases, with 16 bases between. The CDR3 totals 16 residues. Per germline, CDR1 KGHSH and CDR2 LQKENI. The CDR3 spells CASSLSQQGNNEKLFF. For the CDR3, the DNA is TGTGCCAGCTCACTTTCTCAACAGGGAAATAATGAAAAACTGTTTTTT.

This chain joins TRBV21-1 and TRBJ2-5; the table's D gene call, TRBD1, was not cross checked with the DNA. The DNA end is more similar to TRBJ2-7, so the J call may be wrong. TRBV21-1 is marked as a pseudogene. The CDR3 loop spans 17 amino acids. The CDR3 DNA reads as TGTGCCAGCAGCAAAGCGCTCGCACAGGGGGGAGACTACGAGCAGTACTTC. This sequence encodes CASSKALAQGGDYEQYF.

This CDR3 is CASSTRDTQETQYF. The DNA of the CDR3 is TGCGCCAGCAGCACCCGGGACACCCAAGAGACCCAGTACTTC. This chain links TRBV5-1 with TRBJ2-5; D is possibly TRBD1 (6 bases). The CDR3 is 14 residues long. Trimming shortened V by 4 bases and J by 1 base, and 11 bases separated the two germline ends. Germline assignment: CDR1 SGHRS and CDR2 YFSETQ.

The V and J genes are TRBV11-2 and TRBJ2-7; D remains unclear. Germline values: CDR1 SGHAT, CDR2 FQNNGV. The CDR3 has 12 amino acids. Trimming took 1 base from V and 3 from J, leaving 4 bases between them. CDR3 sequence (DNA): TGTGCCAGCAGCTTAGTGGTCTACGAGCAGTACTTC. The encoded protein is CASSLVVYEQYF.

The V call is TRBV6-1, the J call TRBJ2-3; D might be TRBD1 (6 bases). V shed 4 bases and J shed 2 bases, with 13 bases lying between them. The CDR3 is 15 amino acids. CDR1 is MNHNS and CDR2 is SASEGT in the germline V gene. The CDR3 DNA sequence: TGTGCCAGCAGTGTGGGGCAGGGGCCCACAGATACGCAGTATTTT. Amino acid sequence: CASSVGQGPTDTQYF.

CDR3 loop: CASWTMNTEAFF. DNA for the CDR3: TGTGCCAGTTGGACAATGAACACTGAAGCTTTCTTT. This rearrangement joins TRBV19 to TRBJ1-1; weak D call: TRBD1 (5 bases). Germline V gives CDR1 LNHDA, CDR2 SQIVND (reference sequence). Deletions cut 8 bases from V and 0 bases from J, with 7 bases between. The CDR3 has 12 residues.

The chain couples TRBV7-2 to TRBJ2-7; D unresolved. Germline assignment: CDR1 SGHTA and CDR2 FQGNSA. V was shortened by 5 bases and J by 1 base, with 9 bases between the two germline ends. The CDR3 is made up of 13 amino acids. In DNA, the CDR3 is TGTGCCAGCAGCACACGGACGTCCTACGAGCAGTACTTC. Its translation: CASSTRTSYEQYF. Full variable domain (rest looked up from reference TRBV7-2 and TRBJ2-7): GAGVSQSPSNKVTEKGKDVELRCDPISGHTALYWYRQSLGQGLEFLIYFQGNSAPDKSGLPSDRFSAERTGGSVSTLTIQRTQQEDSAVYLCASSTRTSYEQYFGPGTRLTVT.

CDR3 residues: CASSLGQGVWETQYF. CDR3 nucleotides: TGTGCCAGCAGCTTGGGACAGGGGGTTTGGGAGACCCAGTACTTC. This chain links TRBV9 with TRBJ2-5; 11 bases are shared with TRBD1. Germline V gene lookup returns CDR1 SGDLS and CDR2 YYNGEE. This CDR3 comprises 15 residues. The trim removed 4 bases at V and 5 bases at J, leaving 7 bases unmatched.

This chain uses TRBV7-6 with TRBJ2-3; 11 positions match TRBD2. The CDR3 sequence is 15 residues long. Germline assignment: CDR1 SGHVS and CDR2 FNYEAQ. After removal of 3 bases from V and 3 bases from J, the junction contained 2 bases not matched to a gene. CDR3 DNA sequence: TGTGCCAGCAGCTTTGTAGCGGGAGGGACAGATACGCAGTATTTT. Its translation is CASSFVAGGTDTQYF.

The chain couples TRBV27 to TRBJ1-1, with 7 bases aligning to TRBD1. Trimming at V came to 5 bases and at J to 2 bases, leaving 8 bases not matched to a gene. The length of the CDR3 is 15 residues. Per germline, CDR1 MNHEY and CDR2 SMNVEV (reference sequence). The CDR3 loop is CASSPPDRRNTEAFF. The CDR3 DNA reads TGTGCCAGCAGTCCCCCGGACAGGCGAAACACTGAAGCTTTCTTT.

The chain joins TRBV28 to TRBJ2-2, with a tentative D call TRBD1 (5 bases). Germline-derived CDR1 and CDR2 are MDHEN and SYDVKM. The CDR3 covers 14 residues. V was cut by 2 bases and J by 7 bases, with 11 bases left in between. This CDR3 is CASSLAGFGGELFF. CDR3 nucleotide sequence: TGTGCCAGCAGTTTAGCAGGGTTCGGCGGGGAGCTGTTTTTT.

The genes are TRBV29-1 and TRBJ2-6; D could derive from TRBD1 or TRBD2 (5 bases each). Germline V CDR1 and CDR2: SQVTM, ANQGSEA. The V gene lost 5 bases and the J gene lost 0 bases, with 11 bases spanning the gap. This CDR3 contains 15 residues. CDR3: CSVWGEGSGANVLTF. Written as DNA, the CDR3 is TGCAGCGTTTGGGGCGAGGGCTCTGGGGCCAACGTCCTGACTTTC. Based on the CDR3 plus reference TRBV29-1 and TRBJ2-6, the full variable domain is SAVISQKPSRDICQRGTSLTIQCQVDSQVTMMFWYRQQPGQSLTLIATANQGSEATYESGFVIDKFPISRPNLTFSTLTVSNMSPEDSSIYLCSVWGEGSGANVLTFGAGSRLTVL.

The chain recombines TRBV6-5 with TRBJ2-7, with D perhaps matching TRBD1 or TRBD2 (5 bases each). CDR3 length: 15 residues. V lost 6 bases and J 3 bases, leaving 18 bases between the germline ends. Germline CDR1 MNHEY, CDR2 SVGAGI. CDR3 in amino acids: CASSLSRDGLYEQYF. In nucleotides, the CDR3 is TGTGCCAGCAGCCTTTCCCGGGACGGGCTCTACGAGCAGTACTTC.